These 31 T cell receptor beta chains were sequenced from one sample in a study of cytomegalovirus exposure and HLA in healthy donors. PCR was performed using 60 Vbeta and 13 Jbeta primers. Generated by immunoSEQ multiplex PCR, the TCRdb table keeps only in-frame clones and is missing some. This table has around 150,000 clones, about two thirds appearing once. Sequencing was done on a sample of PBMCs. These receptor sequences come from a man aged 25-45 years in good health and CMV-seropositive.

The chain couples TRBV6-5 to TRBJ2-1, with 7 bases identical to TRBD1. From germline, CDR1 is MNHEY and CDR2 SVGAGI. CDR3 length equals 12 residues. With 6 bases clipped from V and 7 bases from J, the junction kept 3 bases outside the gene matches. The CDR3 DNA follows: TGTGCCAGCAGGCGACAGGGAAATGAGCAGTTCTTC. Translated, it gives CASRRQGNEQFF.

The V call is TRBV9, the J call TRBJ2-3; 11 bases are shared with TRBD2. Trimming cost V 4 bases and J 0 bases; bases outside gene matches: 4. The CDR3 contains 16 residues. Germline-derived CDR1 and CDR2 are SGDLS and YYNGEE. The CDR3 bases are TGTGCCAGCAGCTCGGGACTAGCGGCTAGCACAGATACGCAGTATTTT. Translated: CASSSGLAASTDTQYF.

This clone has a handful of counts. The CDR3, as DNA: TGTGCCAGCAGCCCTAGCGGGAGCTGGGAGACCCAGTACTTC. Amino acids: CASSPSGSWETQYF. V is TRBV11-2 and J is TRBJ2-5; 10 bases fit TRBD2. V gave up 5 bases and J gave up 5 bases; unmatched junction bases: 5. CDR1 and CDR2 from the germline V gene are SGHAT and FQNNGV. The CDR3 is 14 residues long.

There are a few counts of this clone. An end of the junction does not agree with germline; a read error may underlie this. The V gene is TRBV7-9, the J gene TRBJ2-7; D not resolved. The CDR3 sequence is 15 residues long. The germline gives CDR1 SEHNR, CDR2 FQNEAQ (reference sequence). The CDR3 here is CSSRRGVFDSYEQYF. The CDR3 DNA reads TGTTCCAGCCGCCGAGGTGTCTTCGACTCCTACGAGCAGTACTTC.

This clone occurred a few times. This sequence joins TRBV6-1 and TRBJ2-7; weak D call: TRBD1 (6 bases). The CDR3 runs to 13 residues. The V gene's germline CDR1 is MNHNS and CDR2 SASEGT. V dropped 7 bases and J dropped 1 base, with 11 bases sitting between them. CDR3 nucleotides: TGTGCCAGCACCCTCGGACAGTCCTACGAGCAGTACTTC. This encodes CASTLGQSYEQYF.

The chain has TRBV12-5 and TRBJ2-7, with TRBD1 as a possible D gene (5 bases). Germline CDR1 and CDR2: LGHNT and FRNRAP. V was pared by 3 bases and J by 3 bases, with 15 bases between. CDR3 size: 15 residues. CDR3 bases: TGTGCTAGTGGTTTTGACCTCAGGGTAAACTACGAGCAGTACTTC. As protein: CASGFDLRVNYEQYF.

The chain recombines TRBV27 with TRBJ2-1, with TRBD2 identical over 9 bases. The CDR3 loop spans 16 amino acids. J lost 6 bases, V lost 0 bases, and 6 bases had no gene match. Germline values: CDR1 MNHEY, CDR2 SMNVEV (reference sequence). CDR3 sequence: CASSLSTASGANEQFF. The CDR3, as DNA: TGTGCCAGCAGTTTATCGACGGCTAGCGGGGCCAATGAGCAGTTCTTC.

This chain uses TRBV7-6 with TRBJ2-3, with D perhaps matching TRBD1 (5 bases). Germline V gene sequence: CDR1 SGHVS, CDR2 FNYEAQ. V gave up 4 bases and J gave up 1 base, with 18 bases separating them. This CDR3 is 17 amino acids long. The CDR3 DNA follows: TGTGCCAGCAGCTCGATTGACTCCCTAGGGGGCACAGATACGCAGTATTTT. Its protein is CASSSIDSLGGTDTQYF.

This clone was counted a single time. The V and J genes are TRBV11-2 and TRBJ1-1, with D hard to call. This CDR3 region has 12 residues. CDR1 is SGHAT and CDR2 is FQNNGV in the germline V gene. Trimming removed 6 bases at V and 4 bases at J, with 9 bases between. The CDR3 DNA reads as TGTGCCAGCAGTCCGCTAAGCACTGAAGCTTTCTTT. Translation gives CASSPLSTEAFF.

This rearrangement joins TRBV7-6 to TRBJ2-3, with D possibly matching TRBD1 (6 bases). V was cut by 5 bases and J by 4 bases, with 13 bases left in between. The CDR3 runs 14 residues. The germline CDR1 and CDR2 sequences are SGHVS and FNYEAQ. In DNA form, the CDR3 reads TGTGCCAGCAGCCCGACAGGAAAGCCAGATACGCAGTATTTT. This codes for CASSPTGKPDTQYF.

This clone occurred a few times. The rearrangement links TRBV27 to TRBJ2-1; the D gene is possibly TRBD1 (6 bases). Trimming cost V 5 bases and J 3 bases, with 17 bases left between them. The CDR3 totals 16 residues. Germline V gives CDR1 MNHEY, CDR2 SMNVEV (reference sequence). The CDR3 sequence: CASSPPGDTLYNEQFF. The DNA of the CDR3 is TGTGCCAGCAGTCCCCCAGGGGACACCCTCTACAATGAGCAGTTCTTC.

The chain recombines TRBV15 with TRBJ2-7; D is possibly TRBD2 (6 bases). V lost 0 bases to trimming and J lost 2 bases, with 26 bases between them. Germline CDR1 and CDR2: LNHNV and YYDKDF (reference sequence). The CDR3 has 20 residues. CDR3 region: CATSREKPTSTSKRTYEQYF. CDR3 sequence (DNA): TGTGCCACCAGCAGAGAAAAGCCCACCTCAACTAGCAAGAGGACCTACGAGCAGTACTTC. The whole variable domain, filled in from reference TRBV15 and TRBJ2-7, reads DAMVIQNPRYQVTQFGKPVTLSCSQTLNHNVMYWYQQKSSQAPKLLFHYYDKDFNNEADTPDNFQSRRPNTSFCFLDIRSPGLGDTAMYLCATSREKPTSTSKRTYEQYFGPGTRLTVT.

This clone was detected only a few times. V is TRBV4-2 and J is TRBJ1-2; no reliable D call. Germline V gene data show CDR1 as LGHNA and CDR2 as YNFKEQ. Trimming stripped 3 bases from V and 6 bases from J, with 17 bases between. The CDR3 is made up of 15 amino acids. CDR3 bases: TGTGCCAGCAGCCACACGTCAGTTTGGGAGGATGGCTACACCTTC. Its protein product is CASSHTSVWEDGYTF.

This sequence joins TRBV4-2 and TRBJ2-2; possible D gene TRBD2, 6 bases. The CDR3 covers 16 residues. The V gene lost 0 bases and the J gene lost 5 bases, with 13 bases spanning the gap. CDR1 and CDR2 (germline): LGHNA, YNFKEQ. The CDR3 bases are TGTGCCAGCAGCCAAGATTCGGGAGTAGTGACCGGGGAGCTGTTTTTT. Protein: CASSQDSGVVTGELFF.

The J gene is TRBJ1-5, the V gene TRBV27; D perhaps matches TRBD1 (5 bases). Germline CDR1 reads MNHEY; CDR2 reads SMNVEV (reference sequence). This CDR3 is built from 13 residues. The germline V and J ends were trimmed by 8 bases and 6 bases, with 14 bases remaining between them. Here the CDR3 reads CASAGQGGQPQHF. The CDR3 DNA reads TGTGCCAGCGCGGGGCAGGGAGGTCAGCCCCAGCATTTT.

This clone was seen a single time. This sequence joins TRBV28 and TRBJ2-7; 8 nucleotides align to TRBD2. In germline, CDR1 is MDHEN, CDR2 SYDVKM. Trimming removed 2 bases from V and 4 bases from J; junction bases left unmatched: 7. This CDR3 has 15 residues. CDR3 DNA: TGTGCCAGCAGTTTAGGGACTAGAAATGGGTACGAGCAGTACTTC. It yields the protein CASSLGTRNGYEQYF.

This clone was seen a few times. The chain joins TRBV14 to TRBJ2-5; the D gene is possibly TRBD2 (6 bases). Germline V gene data show CDR1 as SGHDN and CDR2 as FVKESK. This CDR3 contains 15 residues. Trimming left V 4 bases short and J 5 bases short, with 17 bases between. As DNA, the CDR3 is TGTGCCAGCAGCCCCCGGGGGTGGATGCGTGAGACCCAGTACTTC. As protein: CASSPRGWMRETQYF.

V usage is TRBV19 and J usage is TRBJ2-2, with a possible D match to TRBD1 (6 bases). V lost 10 bases to trimming and J lost 6 bases, with 18 bases between them. The CDR3 has 14 amino acids. Germline-derived CDR1 and CDR2 are LNHDA and SQIVND (reference sequence). The CDR3 region has the DNA TGTGCCACCCAATGGAACAGGGCGGCCGGGGAGCTGTTTTTT. Residues: CATQWNRAAGELFF.

The chain has TRBV6-6 and TRBJ1-5; D gene unclear. CDR3 length equals 12 residues. Germline CDR1 reads MNHNY; CDR2 reads SVGAGI (reference sequence). The V end lost 7 bases, the J end lost 7 bases, and 11 bases lay between the germline ends. The CDR3 DNA reads as TGTGCCAGCACTGAGACGGGGCAGCCCCAGCATTTT. It yields the protein CASTETGQPQHF.

The V gene is TRBV30, the J gene TRBJ1-2, with D maybe TRBD1 (5 bases). Germline CDR1 GTSNPN, CDR2 SVGIG (reference sequence). The V gene lost 2 bases and the J gene lost 4 bases, with 8 bases spanning the gap. The CDR3 contains 12 residues. CDR3 DNA sequence: TGTGCCTGGAGTAGGGGCGGCTATGGCTACACCTTC. It yields the protein CAWSRGGYGYTF.

V and J are TRBV11-1 and TRBJ1-3; 7 nucleotides match TRBD1. V gave up 5 bases and J gave up 3 bases; unmatched junction bases: 4. CDR1 is SGHAT and CDR2 is FQDESV in the germline V gene (reference sequence). The CDR3 contains 14 residues. CDR3: CASSQNRGGNTIYF. The CDR3 DNA is TGTGCCAGCAGCCAGAACAGGGGTGGAAACACCATATATTTT.

The chain uses TRBV28 and TRBJ2-7; the D gene is possibly TRBD2 (6 bases). Looked up from germline, CDR1 is MDHEN and CDR2 is SYDVKM. V lost 5 bases to trimming and J lost 6 bases, with 11 bases between them. The CDR3 has 12 residues. The CDR3 protein is CASSLPEGEQYF. CDR3 DNA: TGTGCCAGCAGTCTACCGGAGGGCGAGCAGTACTTC.

J is TRBJ2-3 and V is TRBV28; D call uncertain. The germline CDR1 and CDR2 sequences are MDHEN and SYDVKM. The CDR3 sequence is 13 residues long. The germline V and J ends were trimmed by 6 bases and 2 bases, with 9 bases remaining between them. CDR3 in DNA: TGTGCCAGCAGCCCCGCGTACACAGATACGCAGTATTTT. Protein product: CASSPAYTDTQYF.

This clone was recorded a few times. This chain uses TRBV6-1 with TRBJ1-2; D is undetermined. Trimming removed 6 bases at V and 4 bases at J, with 9 bases between. This CDR3 is built from 12 residues. Germline CDR1 reads MNHNS; CDR2 reads SASEGT. Here the CDR3 reads CASRQSSYGYTF. The CDR3 bases are TGTGCCAGCAGACAGAGTTCCTATGGCTACACCTTC.

The chain carries TRBV28 and TRBJ2-1, with 7 bases aligning to TRBD2. In germline, CDR1 is MDHEN, CDR2 SYDVKM. The CDR3 spans 14 residues. The ends lost 10 bases at V and 5 bases at J; junction bases unmatched: 11. The CDR3 spells CATRRLATNNEQFF. CDR3 nucleotides: TGTGCCACCAGGCGACTAGCAACTAACAATGAGCAGTTCTTC.

This clone was observed a handful of times. V is TRBV18 and J is TRBJ2-1; 8 nucleotides match TRBD2. With 3 bases clipped from V and 5 bases from J, the junction kept 12 bases outside the gene matches. Looked up from germline, CDR1 is KGHSH and CDR2 is LQKENI. This CDR3 comprises 17 residues. CDR3 protein: CASSPMATGGPNNEQFF. CDR3 sequence (DNA): TGTGCCAGCTCACCTATGGCGACGGGAGGGCCGAACAATGAGCAGTTCTTC. Together with reference TRBV18 and TRBJ2-1, the CDR3 gives the full variable domain: NAGVMQNPRHLVRRRGQEARLRCSPMKGHSHVYWYRQLPEEGLKFMVYLQKENIIDESGMPKERFSAEFPKEGPSILRIQQVVRGDSAAYFCASSPMATGGPNNEQFFGPGTRLTVL.

The V call is TRBV5-6, the J call TRBJ1-5, with 8 positions matching TRBD1. Germline assignment: CDR1 SGHDT and CDR2 YYEEEE. V was pared by 1 base and J by 7 bases, with 13 bases of the junction left unmatched. The length of the CDR3 is 17 residues. CDR3 DNA: TGTGCCAGCAGCTTGTCAGTCAACTCAGGGGGCGGCCAGCCCCAGCATTTT. Translation gives CASSLSVNSGGGQPQHF.

This clone was counted only a few times. CDR3 sequence reads: CASSLAGPSYNEQFF. As DNA, the CDR3 is TGTGCCAGCAGCTTAGCGGGCCCCTCCTACAATGAGCAGTTCTTC. The chain is built from TRBV7-3 and TRBJ2-1; D is perhaps TRBD2 (5 bases). V lost 2 bases, J lost 0 bases, and 8 bases lay in between. The CDR3 is 15 residues long. From germline, CDR1 is SGHTA and CDR2 FQGTGA.

This sequence joins TRBV6-1 and TRBJ1-1; 7 nucleotides align to TRBD1. Germline trimming cut 6 bases from V and 7 bases from J; bases unmatched to any gene: 5. This CDR3 comprises 12 residues. The V gene's germline CDR1 is MNHNS and CDR2 SASEGT. The CDR3 coding sequence is TGTGCCAGCAGAGGACAGGTCAGTGAAGCTTTCTTT. Amino acids: CASRGQVSEAFF.

V is TRBV2 and J is TRBJ1-2; 7 bases are shared with TRBD1. This CDR3 has 15 amino acids. V was clipped by 6 bases and J by 0 bases; unmatched bases: 7. The V gene's germline CDR1 is SNHLY and CDR2 FYNNEI. CDR3 region: CASSLGQRANYGYTF. CDR3 DNA sequence: TGTGCCAGCAGCTTGGGACAGAGAGCTAACTATGGCTACACCTTC.

The chain carries TRBV29-1 and TRBJ2-3; D is perhaps TRBD1 (6 bases). The CDR3 runs 14 residues. The V and J ends lost 6 bases and 4 bases respectively, with 17 bases between them. CDR1 and CDR2 from the germline V gene are SQVTM and ANQGSEA. This chain's CDR3 is CSVNAGAGSDTQYF. The DNA of the CDR3 is TGCAGCGTCAACGCAGGGGCCGGGTCAGATACGCAGTATTTT.